This T cell receptor (beta chain) was recovered during a study of chemoradiotherapy in HPV16-positive cancers. TCRdb's table, derived via immunoSEQ multiplex PCR, lists solely in-frame clones and lacks some. This sample has under 85,000 clones; roughly 90% occur once, and the top ten carry 4% to 5%. Over chemoradiotherapy, repertoires were sampled more than once. Study-wide findings and caveats: Candidate HPV-specific clones and E7-related TCR motifs grew in tumor during treatment.

About this clone itself: Its specificity is not known.

Per germline, CDR1 MDHEN and CDR2 SYDVKM. V dropped 7 bases and J dropped 6; count of bases not matched to a gene: 12. The CDR3 is 15 amino acids. The rearrangement joins TRBV28 to TRBJ1-1, with 9 bases that match TRBD1. The material was blood, obtained from a patient who underwent chemoradiotherapy. This receptor was taken from a human donor with HPV-associated anogenital cancer. The DNA of the CDR3 is TGTGCCAGCATAGGGGGAGGGACAGGGATCCCTGAAGCTTTCTTT. Translation gives CASIGGGTGIPEAFF.